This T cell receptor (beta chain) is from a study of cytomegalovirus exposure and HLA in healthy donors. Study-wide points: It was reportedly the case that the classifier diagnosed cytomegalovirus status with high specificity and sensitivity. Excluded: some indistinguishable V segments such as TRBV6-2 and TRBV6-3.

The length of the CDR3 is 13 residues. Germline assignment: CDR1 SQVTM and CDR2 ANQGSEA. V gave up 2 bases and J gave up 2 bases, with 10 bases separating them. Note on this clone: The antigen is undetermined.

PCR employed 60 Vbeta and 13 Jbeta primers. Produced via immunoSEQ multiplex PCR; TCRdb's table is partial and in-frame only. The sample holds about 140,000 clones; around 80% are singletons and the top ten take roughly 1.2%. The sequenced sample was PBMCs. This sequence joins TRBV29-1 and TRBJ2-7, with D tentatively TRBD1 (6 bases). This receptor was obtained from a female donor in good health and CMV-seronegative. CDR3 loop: CSVEMDRAYEQYF. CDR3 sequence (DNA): TGCAGCGTTGAAATGGACAGAGCCTACGAGCAGTACTTC.